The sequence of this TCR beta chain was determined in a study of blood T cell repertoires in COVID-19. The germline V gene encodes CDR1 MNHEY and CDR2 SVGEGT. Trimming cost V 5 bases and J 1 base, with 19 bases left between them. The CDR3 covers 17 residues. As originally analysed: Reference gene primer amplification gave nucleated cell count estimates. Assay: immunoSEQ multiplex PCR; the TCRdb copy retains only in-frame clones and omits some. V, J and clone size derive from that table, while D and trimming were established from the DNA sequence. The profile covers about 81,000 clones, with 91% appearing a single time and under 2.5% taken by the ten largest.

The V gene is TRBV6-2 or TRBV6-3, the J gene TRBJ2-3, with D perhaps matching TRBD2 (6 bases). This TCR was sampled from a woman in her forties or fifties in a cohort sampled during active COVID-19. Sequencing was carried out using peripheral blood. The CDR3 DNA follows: TGTGCCAGCAGTCCCTGGGGGGTCTCCGAACGCACAGATACGCAGTATTTT. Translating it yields CASSPWGVSERTDTQYF.